The rows below give T cell receptor beta chains drawn from one sample of a study of shared clonotypes between healthy human individuals. Some clones are missing from TCRdb's copy, which holds only in-frame ones; the method was immunoSEQ multiplex PCR. The sample has roughly 2 million clones, 90% to 95% seen once; the top ten hold roughly 0.13%. Sequencing was done on a sample of naive CD4+ T cells sorted from blood. The receptor set was obtained from a man in his late teens or twenties in good health. The CDR3 runs from the conserved cysteine through the conserved F or W. The D gene is left open where the match is weak. The listing skips clone size in some rows; elsewhere it reads once, few, many or a size class.

TRBV5-1	TRBJ1-6	.	TRBD1	16	CASSPIGQGVNSPLHF	TGCGCCAGCAGCCCTATAGGACAGGGTGTGAATTCACCCCTCCACTTT
TRBV5-1	TRBJ2-7	.	.	14	CASNGDGPPYEQYF	TGCGCCAGCAACGGGGACGGACCCCCCTACGAGCAGTACTTC
TRBV5-1	TRBJ2-7	.	TRBD1	18	CASSLPNRGSPLTYEQYF	TGCGCCAGCAGCTTACCGAACAGGGGTTCCCCATTGACCTACGAGCAGTACTTC
TRBV2	TRBJ2-5	.	.	13	CASQLGSQETQYF	TGTGCCAGCCAGTTGGGCAGCCAAGAGACCCAGTACTTC
TRBV9	TRBJ2-7	few	TRBD1	15	CASSEGGGQGYEQYF	TGTGCCAGCAGCGAGGGAGGGGGACAGGGATACGAGCAGTACTTC
TRBV6-5	TRBJ2-7	.	TRBD1	16	CASSFRTGPPFYEQYF	TGTGCCAGCAGTTTCCGGACAGGACCCCCTTTCTACGAGCAGTACTTC
TRBV5-1	TRBJ1-2	.	.	13	CASSTSPGGGYTF	TGCGCCAGCAGCACATCTCCCGGCGGTGGCTACACCTTC
TRBV19	TRBJ2-7	.	.	16	CASSMTGSIPLYEQYF	TGTGCCAGTAGTATGACGGGCTCCATCCCCCTCTACGAGCAGTACTTC
TRBV7-9	TRBJ2-5	once	TRBD2	14	CASSLSSGGETQYF	TGTGCCAGCAGCTTGTCTAGCGGGGGGGAGACCCAGTACTTC
TRBV7-9	TRBJ2-2	.	.	14	CASSLHGATGELFF	TGTGCCAGCAGCTTACATGGGGCCACCGGGGAGCTGTTTTTT
TRBV2	TRBJ1-5	.	.	15	CASSEFRASSKPQHF	TGTGCCAGCAGTGAATTTCGAGCCTCTTCCAAACCCCAGCATTTT
TRBV30	TRBJ1-2	.	.	13	CAWSLAQGYGYTF	TGTGCCTGGAGTCTGGCGCAGGGCTATGGCTACACCTTC
TRBV5-4	TRBJ1-2	.	TRBD1	13	CASSIQGAGGYTF	TGTGCCAGCAGTATACAGGGGGCGGGTGGCTACACCTTC
TRBV10-3	TRBJ1-1	.	.	14	CAISESTPGLEAFF	TGTGCCATCAGTGAGTCGACACCCGGCCTAGAAGCTTTCTTT
TRBV7-3	TRBJ2-1	.	TRBD2	16	CASSLMTSGGLSEQFF	TGTGCCAGCAGCTTAATGACCAGCGGGGGGCTCAGTGAGCAGTTCTTC
TRBV28	TRBJ2-1	.	TRBD2	17	CASSRAGTSGSSNEQFF	TGTGCCAGCAGTCGTGCCGGGACTAGCGGGAGTAGTAATGAGCAGTTCTTC
TRBV4-1	TRBJ1-1	.	.	13	CASSHKGNTEAFF	TGCGCCAGCAGCCACAAGGGTAACACTGAAGCTTTCTTT
TRBV7-9	TRBJ2-7	.	TRBD1	14	CASSRRTGSDEQYF	TGTGCCAGCAGCCGAAGGACAGGGTCAGACGAGCAGTACTTC
TRBV7-9	TRBJ2-1	.	TRBD1	14	CASSSRDRNNEQFF	TGTGCCAGCAGCTCAAGGGACAGGAACAATGAGCAGTTCTTC
TRBV25-1	TRBJ1-5	.	.	14	CASSESGFNQPQHF	TGTGCCAGCAGTGAATCAGGGTTCAATCAGCCCCAGCATTTT
TRBV6-5	TRBJ2-1	.	.	15	CASSRGKQVWNEQFF	TGTGCCAGCAGCCGAGGGAAGCAAGTCTGGAATGAGCAGTTCTTC
TRBV12-5	TRBJ2-7	few	TRBD1	13	CASGPPGGNEQYF	TGTGCTAGTGGTCCCCCAGGGGGAAACGAGCAGTACTTC
TRBV27	TRBJ1-5	.	.	15	CASSLWGGRGQPQHF	TGTGCCAGCAGTTTATGGGGGGGAAGGGGTCAGCCCCAGCATTTT
TRBV30	TRBJ1-6	.	.	14	CAWSVSGQNSPLHF	TGTGCCTGGAGTGTCTCGGGCCAGAATTCACCCCTCCACTTT
TRBV6-1	TRBJ1-3	.	.	13	CASRETGGNTIYF	TGTGCCAGCAGAGAAACGGGTGGAAACACCATATATTTT
TRBV28	TRBJ1-3	.	.	16	CASSLAQTSSGNTIYF	TGTGCCAGCAGTTTAGCGCAGACGAGCTCTGGAAACACCATATATTTT
TRBV10-1	TRBJ2-1	.	.	13	CASSEGRSNEQFF	TGCGCCAGCAGTGAGGGTCGAAGCAATGAGCAGTTCTTC
TRBV7-9	TRBJ2-1	.	.	13	CASSLPVLDEQFF	TGTGCCAGCAGCTTACCCGTCTTGGACGAGCAGTTCTTC
TRBV7-2	TRBJ2-2	.	.	14	CASSPWGGSGELFF	TGTGCCAGCAGCCCATGGGGCGGATCCGGGGAGCTGTTTTTT
TRBV29-1	TRBJ2-5	once	.	13	CSVGIGVWETQYF	TGCAGCGTTGGTATAGGCGTCTGGGAGACCCAGTACTTC
TRBV27	TRBJ2-2	.	TRBD2	19	CASSLSVISGGYYTGELFF	TGTGCCAGCAGTTTAAGTGTAATTAGCGGGGGCTATTACACCGGGGAGCTGTTTTTT
TRBV7-9	TRBJ1-2	.	.	11	CASSSSYGYTF	TGTGCCAGCAGCTCCTCCTATGGCTACACCTTC
TRBV10-1	TRBJ2-7	.	TRBD2	14	CASSEGLAGGEQYF	TGCGCCAGCAGTGAGGGACTAGCGGGAGGCGAGCAGTACTTC
TRBV6-5	TRBJ2-3	once	.	12	CASRFQGGTQYF	TGTGCCAGCAGGTTCCAGGGTGGCACGCAGTATTTT
TRBV6-6	TRBJ2-2	once	.	14	CASMLGQNTGELFF	TGTGCCAGTATGTTGGGACAGAACACCGGGGAGCTGTTTTTT
TRBV7-2	TRBJ1-4	.	.	15	CASSSGPELVEKLFF	TGTGCCAGCAGTTCCGGACCGGAGCTTGTCGAAAAACTGTTTTTT
TRBV4-1	TRBJ1-4	.	.	16	CASSVGGQGRGEKLFF	TGCGCCAGCAGCGTAGGGGGGCAGGGACGTGGTGAAAAACTGTTTTTT
TRBV18	TRBJ2-5	.	.	13	CASSRDRGETQYF	TGTGCCAGCTCACGGGACCGGGGGGAGACCCAGTACTTC
TRBV10-3	TRBJ1-1	.	.	13	CAISEQANTEAFF	TGTGCCATCAGTGAACAGGCCAACACTGAAGCTTTCTTT
TRBV29-1	TRBJ1-2	many	.	12	CSVEPGQVRLHF	TGCAGCGTTGAACCGGGACAAGTTAGACTCCACTTC
TRBV7-2	TRBJ1-2	.	TRBD1	14	CASSLDRGIDGYTF	TGTGCCAGCAGCTTAGACAGGGGCATAGATGGCTACACCTTC
TRBV5-1	TRBJ1-1	.	.	14	CASSDRRGGEEAFF	TGCGCCAGCAGCGACCGAAGGGGGGGAGAAGAAGCTTTCTTT
TRBV27	TRBJ1-2	.	.	16	CASSLTNSGTPNGYTF	TGTGCCAGCAGTTTAACAAACTCCGGGACACCCAATGGCTACACCTTC
TRBV19	TRBJ1-2	.	.	10	CAAKREVYTF	TGTGCCGCAAAAAGGGAGGTCTACACCTTC
TRBV4-3	TRBJ2-4	.	TRBD1	17	CASSQITGELAKNIQYF	TGCGCCAGCAGCCAAATCACAGGGGAACTAGCCAAAAACATTCAGTACTTC
TRBV9	TRBJ2-3	.	TRBD2	16	CASSVGRLAGTDTQYF	TGTGCCAGCAGCGTAGGAAGACTAGCGGGCACAGATACGCAGTATTTT
TRBV18	TRBJ1-3	.	.	15	CASSPPGRSGNTIYF	TGTGCCAGCTCACCGCCAGGGCGCTCTGGAAACACCATATATTTT
TRBV11-2	TRBJ2-7	.	.	14	CASSLDLRGPEQYF	TGTGCCAGCAGCTTAGACCTCCGAGGTCCCGAGCAGTACTTC
TRBV7-9	TRBJ2-6	.	.	17	CASTSGSKLSGANVLTF	TGTGCCAGCACCTCGGGCAGCAAACTCTCTGGGGCCAACGTCCTGACTTTC
TRBV11-2	TRBJ1-3	.	.	16	CASSLMLGGSGNTIYF	TGTGCCAGCAGCTTAATGTTGGGGGGATCTGGAAACACCATATATTTT
TRBV14	TRBJ1-2	.	.	14	CASSREVLGYGYTF	TGTGCCAGCAGCAGGGAGGTCCTTGGGTATGGCTACACCTTC
TRBV5-6	TRBJ1-2	.	.	12	CASSPEGLGYTF	TGTGCCAGCAGCCCTGAGGGGTTGGGCTACACCTTC
TRBV29-1	TRBJ1-1	.	.	13	CSAAALGDTEAFF	TGCAGCGCGGCGGCTTTAGGGGACACTGAAGCTTTCTTT
TRBV7-2	TRBJ2-3	.	TRBD2	17	CASSLPRGTSAPDTQYF	TGTGCCAGCAGCTTGCCCCGGGGGACTAGCGCTCCAGATACGCAGTATTTT
TRBV4-2	TRBJ2-3	.	TRBD2	17	CASSQEAGGLSTDTQYF	TGTGCCAGCAGCCAAGAGGCGGGGGGATTAAGCACAGATACGCAGTATTTT
TRBV11-2	TRBJ1-6	.	.	17	CASSLGQGSSYNSPLHF	TGTGCCAGCAGCTTAGGCCAGGGGAGCTCCTATAATTCACCCCTCCACTTT